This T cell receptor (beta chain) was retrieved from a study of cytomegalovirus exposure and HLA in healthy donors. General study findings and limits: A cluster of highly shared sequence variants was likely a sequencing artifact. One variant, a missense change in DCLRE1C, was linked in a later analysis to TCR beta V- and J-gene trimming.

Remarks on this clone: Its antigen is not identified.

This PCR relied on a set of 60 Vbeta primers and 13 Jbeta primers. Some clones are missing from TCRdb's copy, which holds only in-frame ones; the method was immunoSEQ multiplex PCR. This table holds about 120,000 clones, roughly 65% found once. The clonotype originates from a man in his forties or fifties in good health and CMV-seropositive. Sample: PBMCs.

Here the CDR3 DNA reads TGTGCCAGCAGTACCCCGACAGGGATGAACACTGAAGCTTTCTTT. This gives the protein CASSTPTGMNTEAFF. The V call is TRBV28, the J call TRBJ1-1; the match to TRBD1 covers 7 bases. The CDR3 is 15 residues long. Trimming took 5 bases from V and 0 from J; bases not matched to a gene: 6. Germline V gene sequence: CDR1 MDHEN, CDR2 SYDVKM.